This is a list of T cell receptor beta chains from one sample in a study of blood T cell repertoires in COVID-19. Assay used: immunoSEQ multiplex PCR; TCRdb lists only in-frame clones, some missing. In the table there are 25,000 to 35,000 clones, over 75% of which are singletons. The sample was peripheral blood. These receptors all come from a human donor in a cohort sampled during active COVID-19. The CDR3 runs from the conserved cysteine through the conserved F or W. A D gene is named only where the DNA matches it firmly. Clone size, where shown, is once, few, many, or a class for clones that have expanded.

V gene	J gene	D gene	clone size	CDR3 DNA	CDR3 protein
TRBV4-3	TRBJ2-7	TRBD1	few	TGCGCCAGCAGCCAAGCGGACAGGGAAACCTACGAGCAGTACTTC	CASSQADRETYEQYF
TRBV6-6	TRBJ1-3	NA	NA	TGTGCCAGCAGTTACTCAATGTCTAGCTCTGGAAACACCATATATTTT	CASSYSMSSSGNTIYF
TRBV7-6	TRBJ1-3	NA	NA	TGTGCCAGCAGCTTAGCGTTTAAGGGGGCTGGAAACACCATATATTTT	CASSLAFKGAGNTIYF
TRBV25-1	TRBJ2-7	NA	NA	TGTGCCAGCAGTAGACGGGGAGAGCAGTACTTC	CASSRRGEQYF
TRBV14	TRBJ2-1	TRBD1	once	TGTGCCAGCAGCGAATGGGGGACAGGGGACAATGAGCAGTTCTTC	CASSEWGTGDNEQFF
TRBV5-6	TRBJ2-5	TRBD1	once	TGTGCCAGCAGCAGCCGGACAGGGTTCGAGACCCAGTACTTC	CASSSRTGFETQYF
TRBV9	TRBJ2-6	NA	NA	TGTGCCAGCAGCGTAGTAGGTTCAGGGTTACCCTCTGGGGCCAACGTCCTGACTTTC	CASSVVGSGLPSGANVLTF
TRBV24-1	TRBJ2-3	TRBD2	once	TGTGCCACCAGGGGAGCGGGGCCCACAGATACGCAGTATTTT	CATRGAGPTDTQYF
TRBV18	TRBJ2-1	TRBD1	NA	TGTGCCAGCTCTCAGAGACCGGACAGGGCTTACAATGAGCAGTTCTTC	CASSQRPDRAYNEQFF
TRBV5-6	TRBJ2-5	TRBD2	NA	TGTGCCAGCAGCTTGTCGGGTCGCGGGGGTCCGCAAGAGACCCAGTACTTC	CASSLSGRGGPQETQYF
TRBV6-5	TRBJ1-1	NA	NA	TGTGCCAGCAGGGGGACACCTCTCACTGAAGCTTTCTTT	CASRGTPLTEAFF
TRBV5-1	TRBJ2-7	TRBD2	NA	TGCGCCAGCAGCTTGGGACCCGGGACTAGCGGCTACGAGCAGTACTTC	CASSLGPGTSGYEQYF
TRBV11-1	TRBJ2-1	TRBD2	NA	TGTGCCAGCAGGAGGACTAGCGGGGTGCAGTTCTTC	CASRRTSGVQFF
TRBV9	TRBJ2-2	NA	NA	TGTGCCAGCAGCGCACTCCCCGACACCGGGGAGCTGTTTTTT	CASSALPDTGELFF
TRBV27	TRBJ2-2	TRBD1	NA	TGTGCCATCCCGGGACAGGTTACCGGGGAGCTGTTTTTT	CAIPGQVTGELFF
TRBV18	TRBJ1-1	NA	NA	TGTGCCAGCTCACCGAGTCCTACAGGAGACAACACTGAAGCTTTCTTT	CASSPSPTGDNTEAFF
TRBV5-1	TRBJ2-2	TRBD2	NA	TGCGCCAGCAGCTTTCCGACTAGCGGGACGTACACCGGGGAGCTGTTTTTT	CASSFPTSGTYTGELFF
TRBV2	TRBJ1-5	TRBD1	NA	TGTGCCAGCAGTCGGACAGGGGGATGGAGTCAGCCCCAGCATTTT	CASSRTGGWSQPQHF
TRBV4-3	TRBJ2-3	NA	NA	TGCGCCAGCAGCCAAGATCGGGCGGGGGCAACAGATACGCAGTATTTT	CASSQDRAGATDTQYF
TRBV3-1/TRBV3-2	TRBJ2-6	NA	NA	TGTGCCAGCAGCTACAGGGTAGCTGGGGCCAACGTCCTGACTTTC	CASSYRVAGANVLTF
TRBV11-2	TRBJ2-3	NA	NA	TGTGCCAGCAGCCCTCGCCCAGCGGAAAGCACAGATACGCAGTATTTT	CASSPRPAESTDTQYF
TRBV15	TRBJ1-6	NA	NA	TGTGCCACCAGCAGAGCGGGCTATAATTCACCCCTCCACTTT	CATSRAGYNSPLHF
TRBV21-1	TRBJ1-2	NA	NA	TGTGCCAGCAGCAAACCGGGACACCTTAACTATGGCTACACCTTC	CASSKPGHLNYGYTF
TRBV5-1	TRBJ1-5	NA	NA	TGCGCCAGCAGCTTGGTCGTTAATCAGCCCCAGCATTTT	CASSLVVNQPQHF
TRBV7-9	TRBJ1-4	TRBD1	NA	TGTGCCAGCAGGCAAAAAGGGGGCGCGGTTGAAAAACTGTTTTTT	CASRQKGGAVEKLFF
TRBV12-5	TRBJ2-7	NA	once	TGTGCTAGTGCCCGAGGAGGAAGACTCGCCTACGAGCAGTACTTC	CASARGGRLAYEQYF
TRBV7-9	TRBJ2-1	TRBD2	NA	TGTGCCAGCAGCTACCCGACGACTAGCGGGGGTCACAATGAGCAGTTCTTC	CASSYPTTSGGHNEQFF
TRBV6-5	TRBJ1-3	NA	NA	TGTGCCACGGGCAGGGTGTCTGGAAACACCATATATTTT	CATGRVSGNTIYF
TRBV5-1	TRBJ2-2	NA	once	TGCGCCAGCAGCCCCAACGGTCCGGGAAGGGGGACCGGGGAGCTGTTTTTT	CASSPNGPGRGTGELFF
TRBV7-9	TRBJ1-1	NA	NA	TGTGCCAGCAGCTTACAGGGTTGGGCCACTGAAGCTTTCTTT	CASSLQGWATEAFF
TRBV19	TRBJ1-5	NA	NA	TGTGCCAGTAGTCAGTATGAGGATCAGCCCCAGCATTTT	CASSQYEDQPQHF
TRBV7-9	TRBJ2-3	TRBD1	NA	TGTGCCAGCAGGCCAAAGGGACAGATCGAGCCAGATACGCAGTATTTT	CASRPKGQIEPDTQYF
TRBV5-1	TRBJ1-4	TRBD1	NA	TGCGCCAGCAGCTTTGGGGACAGGGTAGTTGAAAAACTGTTTTTT	CASSFGDRVVEKLFF
TRBV25-1	TRBJ1-4	NA	NA	TGTGCCAGCAGTCCCAGACAGACGAGAGGAAAACTGTTTTTT	CASSPRQTRGKLFF
TRBV13	TRBJ1-1	NA	NA	TGTGCCAGCAGCCCTGGACTGGGGAACACTGAAGCTTTCTTT	CASSPGLGNTEAFF
TRBV12-5	TRBJ2-1	NA	NA	TGTGCTAGTGGTTTGGGACAGACCTCCTACAATGAGCAGTTCTTC	CASGLGQTSYNEQFF
TRBV7-9	TRBJ1-5	NA	NA	TGTGCCAGCAGCTTTGGCAGTAGCAATCAGCCCCAGCATTTT	CASSFGSSNQPQHF
TRBV6-2/TRBV6-3	TRBJ2-3	TRBD2	NA	TGTGCCAGCAGTTTGGAGAGCGGGGGAGCGGGTACGCAGTATTTT	CASSLESGGAGTQYF
TRBV24-1	TRBJ2-1	TRBD1	NA	TGTGCCACCAGTGACCCCGACAGGGGTGAGCAGTTCTTC	CATSDPDRGEQFF
TRBV18	TRBJ1-1	TRBD1	NA	TGTGCCAGCTCCCTCGGACAGGGCGGGGTGAACACTGAAGCTTTCTTT	CASSLGQGGVNTEAFF
TRBV7-2	TRBJ1-1	NA	NA	TGTGCCAGCAGCCCCAGGAAGGGGGAAGCTGAAGCTTTCTTT	CASSPRKGEAEAFF
TRBV7-9	TRBJ2-1	TRBD2	NA	TGTGCCAGCAGCTGGGGGGGACTAGTTAACAATGAGCAGTTCTTC	CASSWGGLVNNEQFF
TRBV10-2	TRBJ2-4	TRBD1	NA	TGCGCCAGCAGTGCCGGACAGGGGATTGCCAAAAACATTCAGTACTTC	CASSAGQGIAKNIQYF
TRBV5-1	TRBJ1-1	TRBD1	NA	TGCGCCAGCAGTCCCGGGACAGCCAGCACTGAAGCTTTCTTT	CASSPGTASTEAFF
TRBV6-5	TRBJ2-3	TRBD1	once	TGTGCCAGCAGTTACGACAGGGCCACAGATACGCAGTATTTT	CASSYDRATDTQYF
TRBV6-2/TRBV6-3	TRBJ2-5	TRBD2	NA	TGTGCCAGCAGTTACTGGACTAGCGGGGGGGCTCCGCTAGAGACCCAGTACTTC	CASSYWTSGGAPLETQYF
TRBV18	TRBJ2-1	NA	NA	TGTGCCAGCTCCGGACCATTCAGATCCGGGGATGAGCAGTTCTTC	CASSGPFRSGDEQFF
TRBV11-2	TRBJ1-2	NA	NA	TGTGCCAGCAGCTTAGGACGGACAGTAGACGGCTACACCTTC	CASSLGRTVDGYTF
TRBV6-1	TRBJ2-7	NA	NA	TGTGCCAGCAGTGAACAGGGGATGGGCTACGAGCAGTACTTC	CASSEQGMGYEQYF